This TCR beta chain was sequenced in a study of T cell responses to AZD1222 COVID-19 vaccine. Findings of the study overall: The study sampled repertoires only after the peak T cell response. Donor demographics were predominantly white British with a female majority; clonal diversity may be underestimated.

This clone was detected once. The target antigen is unknown. CDR3 length equals 15 residues. V was clipped by 2 bases and J by 0 bases, with 9 bases between them. Germline loops: CDR1 LGHNA, CDR2 YNFKEQ. Repertoires were generated with immunoSEQ multiplex PCR, while TCRdb's copy carries only in-frame clones and drops some. The sample holds about 80,000 clones; 80% to 90% are singletons and the top ten take about 10%. The specimen was peripheral blood, collected 28 days after the second AZD1222 dose. The V gene is TRBV4-2, the J gene TRBJ2-3; maybe TRBD1 (5 bases). The receptor was derived from an adult who received the AZD1222 COVID-19 vaccine. In nucleotides, the CDR3 is TGTGCCAGCAGCCAACAGCAGGGAAGCACAGATACGCAGTATTTT. Protein: CASSQQQGSTDTQYF.